Listed below are T cell receptor beta chains from one sample, sequenced in a study of blood T cell repertoires in COVID-19. The protocol was immunoSEQ multiplex PCR, while the TCRdb copy is restricted to in-frame clones and leaves out a portion. The sample consists of approximately 360,000 clones, roughly four fifths of them appearing once. Material for sequencing was PBMCs or T cells enriched from blood (not recorded which). Receptors originate from a woman aged 45-60 years who had recovered from COVID-19. Both conserved end residues are trimmed from each CDR3.

v_gene,j_gene,CDR3aa
TRBV30,TRBJ2-3,AWKQGKGDTQY
TRBV9,TRBJ1-1,ASSVDGGGWSEAF
TRBV9,TRBJ1-4,ASSFTTGTGKSGGEKLF
TRBV19,TRBJ1-2,ASFSGTGAGYT
TRBV2,TRBJ2-1,ASTRDRYNEQF
TRBV7-9,TRBJ1-4,ASSLETGLGEKLF
TRBV13,TRBJ1-3,ASSFGYSGNTIY
TRBV11-2,TRBJ2-3,ASSLGVGGTDTQY
TRBV19,TRBJ1-1,ASSIGGVVAF
TRBV15,TRBJ1-2,ATSRAPGGYT
TRBV19,TRBJ1-2,ASSMGGLYGYT
TRBV5-1,TRBJ1-1,ASRRDISEAF
TRBV19,TRBJ1-5,ASSIADSQNQPQH
TRBV5-1,TRBJ2-7,ASSLSRDSIGQY
TRBV24-1,TRBJ1-1,ATSDPRTLEAF
TRBV27,TRBJ2-1,ASTPLAGTSGRNEQF
TRBV6-2/TRBV6-3,TRBJ1-1,ASSFRALLGTEAF